The clone carrying this TCR beta chain has more than one count but fewer than ten. The data were taken from a study of human T cells and chemical hapten exposure. As to time point: patch test 3, about 24 weeks after DPC sensitization. Described treatment: therapeutic diphenylcyclopropenone sensitization with weekly scalp DPC. Alopecia patients deemed DPC-suitable, aged 18 to 70, excluding pregnancy. One entry per CDR3 protein results from TCRdb running MiXCR on the RACE reads. The table lists approximately 97,000 distinct CDR3 sequences, around 25% of them singletons. Per germline, CDR1 LNHNV and CDR2 YYDKDF (reference sequence). The CDR3 is made up of 12 amino acids. V was pared by 7 bases and J by 5 bases, with 4 bases of the junction left unmatched.

The J gene is TRBJ2-7, the V gene TRBV15; 8 nucleotides align to TRBD2. The sequence was obtained from a man aged 35 to 55 with alopecia areata. Some clones in this sample may be carry-over from other donors' samples. Source: whole blood, taken in connection with sensitization to the hapten diphenylcyclopropenone (DPC). The CDR3 coding sequence is TGTGCCACCACTGCGGGAGGCCACGAGCAGTACTTC. Translation gives CATTAGGHEQYF. Using reference TRBV15 and TRBJ2-7 for the parts outside the CDR3, the full variable domain is DAMVIQNPRYQVTQFGKPVTLSCSQTLNHNVMYWYQQKSSQAPKLLFHYYDKDFNNEADTPDNFQSRRPNTSFCFLDIRSPGLGDTAMYLCATTAGGHEQYFGPGTRLTVT.